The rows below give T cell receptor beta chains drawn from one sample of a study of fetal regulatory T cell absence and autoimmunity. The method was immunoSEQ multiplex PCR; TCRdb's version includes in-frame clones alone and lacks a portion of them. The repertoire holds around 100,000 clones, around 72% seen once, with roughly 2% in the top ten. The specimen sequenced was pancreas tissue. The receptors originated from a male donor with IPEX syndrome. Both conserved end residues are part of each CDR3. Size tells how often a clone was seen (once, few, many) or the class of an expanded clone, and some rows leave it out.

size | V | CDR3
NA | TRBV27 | CASSLLGQGAVTEAFF
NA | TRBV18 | CASSPSRAHEQFF
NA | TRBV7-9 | CASSLTGQEAEAFF
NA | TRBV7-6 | CASSNPVERAYNEQFF
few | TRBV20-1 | CSASREFEQYF
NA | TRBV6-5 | CASSRGTANTGELFF
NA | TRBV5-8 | CASSLITNTEAFF
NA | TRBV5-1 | CASSRAYNEQFF
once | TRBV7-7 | CASSYHFGQGPTGELFF
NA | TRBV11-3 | CASSLPIGTQYEQYF
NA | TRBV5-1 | CASSWTSSTDTQYF
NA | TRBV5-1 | CASSLEGGLYYEQYF
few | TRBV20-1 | CSAGQGKAQHF
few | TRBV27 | CASSYGRGQPQHF
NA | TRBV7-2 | CASSLLAETQYF
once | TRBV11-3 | CASSTTGYNEQFF
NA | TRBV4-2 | CASSQEGTAVAEQFF
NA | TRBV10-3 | CAISETSGSTGELFF
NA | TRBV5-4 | CASSFETDDYEQYF
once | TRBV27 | CASSLWVGVRGEQFF
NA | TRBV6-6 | CASSYSGTDSPLHF
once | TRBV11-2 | CASSPLAGGPNEQFF
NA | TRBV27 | CASSRGPSSYNEQFF
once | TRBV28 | CASSSTVAGGTYGYTF
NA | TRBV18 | CASSPRNARSEQFF
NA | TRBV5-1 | CASSLGVAPYYGYTF
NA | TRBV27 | CASSLVGANVLTF
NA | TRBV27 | CASSLSGGAMNTEAFF
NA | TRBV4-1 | CASSRTVTGELFF
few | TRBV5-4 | CASSLGQALYGYTF
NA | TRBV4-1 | CASSLQLARSYEQYF
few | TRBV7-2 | CASSPGTNTGELFF
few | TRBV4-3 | CASSQDTGWNTEAFF
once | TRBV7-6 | CASSSVAGGGADTQYF
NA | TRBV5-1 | CASSFRDNSYEQYF
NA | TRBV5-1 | CASSRMGDGPYNEQFF
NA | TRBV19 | CASIRVGYTF
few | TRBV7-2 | CASSIRQGQQPQHF
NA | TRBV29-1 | CSVVSGQGRVYGYTF
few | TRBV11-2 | CASSLDVRDRQPQHF
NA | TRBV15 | CATSTGDPDTQYF
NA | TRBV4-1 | CASSPTSRRTNEKLFF
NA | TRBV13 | CASSFTQGSYEQYF
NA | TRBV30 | CAWSPPGLAKNIQYF
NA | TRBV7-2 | CASSSWDGELFF
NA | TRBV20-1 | CSAPGGNIQYF
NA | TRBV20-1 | CSASMRDEQYF
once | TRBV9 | CASSVETSSYEQYF
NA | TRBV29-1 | CSVHLRGRDTEAFF
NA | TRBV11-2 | CASSPDRAGGYTF
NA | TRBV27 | CASSVGTAYEQYF
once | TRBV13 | CASSYGGLPQETQYF
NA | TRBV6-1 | CASSTSLAGEHEQYF
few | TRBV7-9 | CASSSQRGSYEQYF